This TCR beta chain emerged from a study of blood T cell repertoires in COVID-19. Study information: Acute and convalescent COVID-19 specimens originated in the United States, Italy and Spain. The cDNA or gDNA used as material had been derived from T cells, B-cell-depleted T cells, or PBMCs.

Study processing details: Scientists estimated how many nucleated cells there were by amplifying reference gene primers. Clones were read by immunoSEQ multiplex PCR, and TCRdb kept only the in-frame ones, dropping some. V, J and clone size reflect that table, while D and trimming were determined from the DNA. The top ten clones hold roughly 3% of a sample with some 220,000 clones, roughly 80% of them seen once. The CDR3 has 17 amino acids. In germline, CDR1 is SGHRS, CDR2 YFSETQ. Between the trimmed V and J ends, which lost 3 bases and 0 bases, there was a span of 18 bases. The source of this sequence is a woman aged 25 to 45 who had recovered from COVID-19. The sample comprised peripheral blood. The gene calls are TRBV5-1 and TRBJ1-1; tentative D call: TRBD1 (5 bases). CDR3 DNA sequence: TGCGCCAGCAGCTCACGGCTCAGGGAGGGCATGAACACTGAAGCTTTCTTT. This sequence encodes CASSSRLREGMNTEAFF. Filled out from reference TRBV5-1 and TRBJ1-1, the complete variable domain reads KAGVTQTPRYLIKTRGQQVTLSCSPISGHRSVSWYQQTPGQGLQFLFEYFSETQRNKGNFPGRFSGRQFSNSRSEMNVSTLELGDSALYLCASSSRLREGMNTEAFFGQGTRLTVV.